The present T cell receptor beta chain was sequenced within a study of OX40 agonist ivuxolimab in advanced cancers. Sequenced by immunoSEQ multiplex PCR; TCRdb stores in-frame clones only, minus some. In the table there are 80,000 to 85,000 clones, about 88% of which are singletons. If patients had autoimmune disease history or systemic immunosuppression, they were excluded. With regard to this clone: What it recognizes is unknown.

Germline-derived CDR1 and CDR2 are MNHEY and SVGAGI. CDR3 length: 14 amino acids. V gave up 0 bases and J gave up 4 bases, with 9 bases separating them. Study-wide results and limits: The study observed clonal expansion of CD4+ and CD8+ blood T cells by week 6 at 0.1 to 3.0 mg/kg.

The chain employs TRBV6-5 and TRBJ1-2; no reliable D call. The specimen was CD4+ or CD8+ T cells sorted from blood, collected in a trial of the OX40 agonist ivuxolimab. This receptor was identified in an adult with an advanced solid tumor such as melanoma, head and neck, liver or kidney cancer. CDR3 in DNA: TGTGCCAGCAGTTACTCGCGTCCGCTCTATGGCTACACCTTC. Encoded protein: CASSYSRPLYGYTF.